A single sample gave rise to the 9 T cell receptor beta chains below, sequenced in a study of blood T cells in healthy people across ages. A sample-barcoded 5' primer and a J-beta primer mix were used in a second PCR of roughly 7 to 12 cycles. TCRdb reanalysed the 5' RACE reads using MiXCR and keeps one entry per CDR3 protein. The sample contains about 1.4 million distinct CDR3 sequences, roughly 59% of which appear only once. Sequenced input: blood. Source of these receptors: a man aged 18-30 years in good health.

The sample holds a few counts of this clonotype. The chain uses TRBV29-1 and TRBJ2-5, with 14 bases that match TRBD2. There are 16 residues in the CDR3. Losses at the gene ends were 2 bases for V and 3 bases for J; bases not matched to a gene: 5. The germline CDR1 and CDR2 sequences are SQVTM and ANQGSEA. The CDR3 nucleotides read TGCAGCGTTGAAAGCGGGACTAGCGGGAGAAAAGAGACCCAGTACTTC. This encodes CSVESGTSGRKETQYF.

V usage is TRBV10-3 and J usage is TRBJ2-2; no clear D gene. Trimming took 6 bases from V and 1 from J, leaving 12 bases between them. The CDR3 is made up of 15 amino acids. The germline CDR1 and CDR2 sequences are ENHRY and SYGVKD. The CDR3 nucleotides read TGTGCCATCAGCCCCGGGCAAGGGAACACCGGGGAGCTGTTTTTT. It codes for CAISPGQGNTGELFF.

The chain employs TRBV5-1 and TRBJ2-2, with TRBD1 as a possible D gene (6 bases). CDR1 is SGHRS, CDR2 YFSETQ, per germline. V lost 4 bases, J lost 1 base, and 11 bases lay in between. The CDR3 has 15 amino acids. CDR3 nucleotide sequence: TGCGCCAGCAGCACTTCGACAGGGAACACCGGGGAGCTGTTTTTT. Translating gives CASSTSTGNTGELFF.

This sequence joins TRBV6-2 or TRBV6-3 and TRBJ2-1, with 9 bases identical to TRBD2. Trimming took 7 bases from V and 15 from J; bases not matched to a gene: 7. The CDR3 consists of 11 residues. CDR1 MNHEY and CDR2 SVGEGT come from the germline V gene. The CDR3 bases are TGTGCCAGCACGAACAGCGGGAGGTGGTTCTTC. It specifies CASTNSGRWFF.

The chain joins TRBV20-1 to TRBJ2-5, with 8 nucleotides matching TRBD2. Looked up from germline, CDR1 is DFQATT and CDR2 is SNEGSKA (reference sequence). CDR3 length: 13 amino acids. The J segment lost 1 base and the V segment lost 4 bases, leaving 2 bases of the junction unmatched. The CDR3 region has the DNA TGCAGTGCTAAAACTAGCGGCCAAGAGACCCAGTACTTC. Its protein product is CSAKTSGQETQYF.

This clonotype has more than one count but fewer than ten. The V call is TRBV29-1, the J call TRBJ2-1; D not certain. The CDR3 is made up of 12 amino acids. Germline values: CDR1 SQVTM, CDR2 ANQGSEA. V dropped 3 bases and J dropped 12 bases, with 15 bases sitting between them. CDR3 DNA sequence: TGCAGCGTTGACCCATTCCAGGAGCGGCAGTTCTTC. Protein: CSVDPFQERQFF.

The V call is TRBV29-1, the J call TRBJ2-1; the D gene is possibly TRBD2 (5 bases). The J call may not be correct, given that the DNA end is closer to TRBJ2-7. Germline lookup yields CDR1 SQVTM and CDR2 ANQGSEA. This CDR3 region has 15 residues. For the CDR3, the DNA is TGCAGCCCCCGCCCAGTGGACTCGATCTACAATGAGCAGTACTTC. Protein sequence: CSPRPVDSIYNEQYF.

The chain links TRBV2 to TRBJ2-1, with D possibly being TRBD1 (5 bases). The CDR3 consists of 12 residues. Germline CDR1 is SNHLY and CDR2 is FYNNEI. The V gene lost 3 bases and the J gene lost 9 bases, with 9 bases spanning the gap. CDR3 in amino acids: CASSDLGVEQFF. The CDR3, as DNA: TGTGCCAGCAGTGACTTAGGGGTTGAGCAGTTCTTC.

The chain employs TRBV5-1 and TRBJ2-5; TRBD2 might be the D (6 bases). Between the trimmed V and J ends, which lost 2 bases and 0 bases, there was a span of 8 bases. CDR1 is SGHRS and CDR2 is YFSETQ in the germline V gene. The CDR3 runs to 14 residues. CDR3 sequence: CASSLQRDQETQYF. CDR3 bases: TGCGCCAGCAGCTTACAGCGGGACCAAGAGACCCAGTACTTC.